These 23 T cell receptor beta chains share one sample of origin, sequenced in a study of human T cells and chemical hapten exposure. Indicated time point: pre-sensitization, week 0. Regarding treatment: therapeutic diphenylcyclopropenone sensitization with weekly scalp DPC. Using its own MiXCR run on the RACE reads, TCRdb lists one record per CDR3 protein. The data show 350,000 to 400,000 distinct CDR3 sequences, 5.1% seen once. This specimen consisted of whole blood, obtained in connection with sensitization to the hapten diphenylcyclopropenone (DPC). These receptor sequences come from a woman aged 50 to 60 with alopecia areata. Some clones in this sample may be carry-over from other donors' samples.

Ten or more counts support this clonotype. The V call is TRBV2, the J call TRBJ2-7; D tentatively fits TRBD1 or TRBD2 (6 bases each). V was pared by 5 bases and J by 0 bases, with 14 bases between. The CDR3 extends over 15 amino acids. CDR1 and CDR2 from the germline V gene are SNHLY and FYNNEI. DNA of the CDR3: TGTGCCAGCAGTCCTGGGGGGCTGAGCTCCTACGAGCAGTACTTC. This sequence encodes CASSPGGLSSYEQYF.

There are many counts of this clonotype. The chain joins TRBV12-3 or TRBV12-4 to TRBJ2-2; no clear D gene. The CDR3 extends over 11 amino acids. Trimming removed 10 bases from V and 7 bases from J, with 10 bases in between. The CDR3 region is CAIYQFGELFF. In nucleotides, the CDR3 is TGTGCCATTTACCAATTCGGGGAGCTGTTTTTT.

This clonotype was seen a handful of times. J is TRBJ1-2 and V is TRBV10-3; a possible D gene is TRBD1 (6 bases). The CDR3 has 16 residues. Germline V gives CDR1 ENHRY, CDR2 SYGVKD. Between the trimmed V and J ends, which lost 1 base and 0 bases, there was a span of 12 bases. As DNA, the CDR3 is TGTGCCATCAGTGAGTTAGGGGACACTCCTAACTATGGCTACACCTTC. Its protein is CAISELGDTPNYGYTF.

The table lists this clonotype with many counts. This rearrangement joins TRBV27 to TRBJ2-7; D remains ambiguous. Germline V lookup: CDR1 MNHEY, CDR2 SMNVEV (reference sequence). This CDR3 is built from 12 residues. V lost 11 bases to trimming and J lost 3 bases, with 14 bases between them. CDR3 in amino acids: CAVGSGGYEQYF. Here the CDR3 DNA reads TGTGCCGTAGGTTCAGGCGGCTACGAGCAGTACTTC.

In its sample, this clonotype was seen a few times. The chain uses TRBV28 and TRBJ2-1, with TRBD2 as a possible D gene (5 bases). This CDR3 contains 15 residues. In germline, CDR1 is MDHEN, CDR2 SYDVKM. V was clipped by 7 bases and J by 2 bases, with 15 bases between them. CDR3 nucleotide sequence: TGTGCCAGCATAGGTACGAGGGCCGCCTACAATGAGCAGTTCTTC. Translated, it gives CASIGTRAAYNEQFF.

A few counts support this clonotype. The chain joins TRBV28 to TRBJ1-5; D gene ambiguous. Trimming removed 2 bases from V and 0 bases from J, with 17 bases in between. Looked up from germline, CDR1 is MDHEN and CDR2 is SYDVKM. The CDR3 runs 18 residues. CDR3 amino acids: CASSLRTTRLYSNQPQHF. The CDR3 DNA reads TGTGCCAGCAGTTTAAGGACTACAAGGCTTTATAGCAATCAGCCCCAGCATTTT.

The chain uses TRBV5-4 and TRBJ2-2; possibly TRBD2 for D (5 bases). With 4 bases removed from V and 0 bases from J, the gap between germline ends came to 10 bases. The CDR3 consists of 15 residues. Germline assignment: CDR1 SGHNT and CDR2 YYREEE (reference sequence). CDR3 in DNA: TGTGCCAGCAGCACGGGGTCCTCGAACACCGGGGAGCTGTTTTTT. Protein sequence: CASSTGSSNTGELFF. Together with reference TRBV5-4 and TRBJ2-2, the CDR3 gives the full variable domain: ETGVTQSPTHLIKTRGQQVTLRCSSQSGHNTVSWYQQALGQGPQFIFQYYREEENGRGNFPPRFSGLQFPNYSSELNVNALELDDSALYLCASSTGSSNTGELFFGEGSRLTVL.

This clonotype came up many times. The rearrangement links TRBV6-6 to TRBJ2-3, with D perhaps matching TRBD2 (5 bases). This CDR3 spans 15 amino acids. CDR1 is MNHNY, CDR2 SVGAGI, per germline (reference sequence). V dropped 5 bases and J dropped 2 bases, with 14 bases sitting between them. The CDR3 nucleotides are TGTGCCAGCAGTAGACCCGGGATATCCACAGATACGCAGTATTTT. Translated, it gives CASSRPGISTDTQYF.

This clonotype was counted many times. This chain uses TRBV12-3 or TRBV12-4 with TRBJ2-1, with D unresolved. CDR3 size: 15 residues. V lost 7 bases, J lost 0 bases, and 13 bases lay in between. The DNA for the CDR3 is TGTGCCAGCACCCTCGACTTGGCCTCCTACAATGAGCAGTTCTTC. Protein sequence: CASTLDLASYNEQFF.

This clonotype was counted only a few times. The chain links TRBV5-1 to TRBJ2-5, with 9 nucleotides matching TRBD1. J gave up 2 bases and V 4 bases, and 3 bases lay outside the gene matches. The germline V gene encodes CDR1 SGHRS and CDR2 YFSETQ. The CDR3 runs 14 residues. The CDR3 bases are TGCGCCAGCAGCCAAGGACAGGGGCAAGAGACCCAGTACTTC. This codes for CASSQGQGQETQYF.

This chain uses TRBV10-3 with TRBJ2-7; D not certain. This CDR3 has 12 amino acids. Trimming took 2 bases from V and 4 from J, leaving 6 bases between them. Germline assignment: CDR1 ENHRY and CDR2 SYGVKD. In nucleotides, the CDR3 is TGTGCCATCAGTGAGCCGGGTTACGAGCAGTACTTC. It specifies CAISEPGYEQYF.

The chain has TRBV29-1 and TRBJ2-2; D remains unclear. There are 13 residues in the CDR3. Germline V gene lookup returns CDR1 SQVTM and CDR2 ANQGSEA. As DNA, the CDR3 is TGCACCGTACTGTCGATGAACACCGGGGAGCTGTTTTTT. Translation: CTVLSMNTGELFF.

This clonotype was seen repeatedly, ten times or more. The chain's CDR3 is CSALRAGELFF. DNA for the CDR3: TGCAGCGCTCTGAGGGCCGGGGAGCTGTTTTTT. V is TRBV29-1 and J is TRBJ2-2; TRBD2 is a possible D gene (5 bases). The germline gives CDR1 SQVTM, CDR2 ANQGSEA. The CDR3 extends over 11 amino acids. V lost 7 bases and J 6 bases, leaving 9 bases between the germline ends.

The CDR3 bases are TGTGCCAGCAGCTTCCTGGGTAGCGGGGAGCTGTTTTTT. Protein sequence: CASSFLGSGELFF. The chain has TRBV5-6 and TRBJ2-2; the D is unclear. Looked up from germline, CDR1 is SGHDT and CDR2 is YYEEEE. This CDR3 comprises 13 residues. The V end lost 2 bases, the J end lost 7 bases, and 9 bases lay between the germline ends.

This clonotype was recorded many times. The chain links TRBV14 to TRBJ2-6; D gene unclear. This CDR3 contains 16 residues. Germline CDR1 and CDR2: SGHDN and FVKESK. V lost 4 bases and J 0 bases, leaving 10 bases between the germline ends. The CDR3 bases are TGTGCCAGCAGCCTTCTAGGGCACTCTGGGGCCAACGTCCTGACTTTC. It is translated as CASSLLGHSGANVLTF.

This clonotype occurred a few times. The rearrangement links TRBV12-3 or TRBV12-4 to TRBJ2-1; TRBD2 agrees at 8 bases. V was pared by 7 bases and J by 5 bases, with 13 bases of the junction left unmatched. This CDR3 contains 16 residues. The CDR3 coding sequence is TGTGCCAGCACCCGGGGGGGGCGGGAAGGAAACAATGAGCAGTTCTTC. It codes for CASTRGGREGNNEQFF.

The V and J genes are TRBV6-2 or TRBV6-3 and TRBJ1-1; D is undetermined. The V gene's germline CDR1 is MNHEY and CDR2 SVGEGT. The V and J ends lost 6 bases and 6 bases respectively, with 14 bases between them. The CDR3 has 13 residues. The CDR3 region is CASSYWGGAEAFF. The CDR3 DNA reads as TGTGCCAGCAGCTATTGGGGTGGTGCTGAAGCTTTCTTT.

A few counts support this clonotype. The V gene is TRBV4-1, the J gene TRBJ2-5; TRBD2 might be the D (6 bases). The CDR3 is 14 residues long. V was shortened by 1 base and J by 4 bases, with 10 bases between the two germline ends. Germline-derived CDR1 and CDR2 are MGHRA and YSYEKL. The chain's CDR3 is CASSQVGGAETQYF. CDR3 DNA sequence: TGCGCCAGCAGCCAAGTTGGAGGGGCAGAGACCCAGTACTTC.

This clonotype was detected many times. The J gene is TRBJ2-7, the V gene TRBV6-1, with a possible D match to TRBD2 (5 bases). CDR3 size: 12 residues. Germline-derived CDR1 and CDR2 are MNHNS and SASEGT. The CDR3 sequence: CSSPSLFDEQYF. CDR3 DNA: TGTTCTAGTCCTAGCTTGTTCGACGAGCAGTACTTC.

Only a few counts were recorded for this clonotype. The V call is TRBV5-1, the J call TRBJ1-3; D is perhaps TRBD1 (5 bases). The V and J ends lost 3 bases and 2 bases respectively, with 12 bases between them. The germline gives CDR1 SGHRS, CDR2 YFSETQ. The CDR3 extends over 15 amino acids. The CDR3: CASSSGRLTGNTIYF. CDR3 bases: TGCGCCAGCAGCTCGGGACGGCTTACTGGAAACACCATATATTTT.

This clonotype was observed many times. The gene calls are TRBV10-1 and TRBJ2-3; 10 bases are a match to TRBD2. CDR1 is WNHNN and CDR2 is SYGVQD in the germline V gene (reference sequence). Trimming removed 8 bases from V and 5 bases from J; junction bases left unmatched: 7. The CDR3 runs 14 residues. CDR3 loop: CASQAGGPGDTQYF. The CDR3 DNA sequence: TGCGCCAGCCAAGCGGGAGGGCCGGGAGATACGCAGTATTTT.

V is TRBV5-6 and J is TRBJ1-1, with D possibly TRBD1 on 6 matching bases. CDR1 is SGHDT and CDR2 is YYEEEE in the germline V gene. The CDR3 spans 15 residues. The V gene lost 1 base and the J gene lost 1 base, with 11 bases spanning the gap. This CDR3 is CASSLWGASNTEAFF. Here the CDR3 DNA reads TGTGCCAGCAGCTTGTGGGGGGCTTCGAACACTGAAGCTTTCTTT.

This clonotype was found many times. J is TRBJ2-3 and V is TRBV2; possibly TRBD2 for D (5 bases). This CDR3 spans 15 amino acids. In germline, CDR1 is SNHLY, CDR2 FYNNEI. V was trimmed by 7 bases and J by 0 bases, leaving 14 bases between them. The CDR3 is CASKEDRPSTDTQYF. In DNA, the CDR3 is TGTGCCAGCAAGGAGGATCGACCTAGCACAGATACGCAGTATTTT.